The 8 T cell receptor beta chains in this list originate from one sample, sequenced in a study of cytomegalovirus exposure and HLA in healthy donors. The PCR had 60 Vbeta and 13 Jbeta primers. Sequencing was performed with immunoSEQ multiplex PCR; in TCRdb, only in-frame clones are kept and a portion is missing. The repertoire holds about 150,000 clones, with roughly four fifths as singletons. Sequencing input: PBMCs. The receptors come from a man between 40 and 49 years old in good health and CMV-seropositive.

The rearrangement joins TRBV11-2 to TRBJ1-4, with a tentative D call TRBD1 (6 bases). The CDR3 is made up of 14 amino acids. V lost 6 bases and J 2 bases, leaving 10 bases between the germline ends. Germline V CDR1 and CDR2: SGHAT, FQNNGV. As DNA, the CDR3 is TGTGCCAGCAGTCAAGACAGGACTAATGAAAAACTGTTTTTT. Protein sequence: CASSQDRTNEKLFF.

The chain couples TRBV9 to TRBJ2-3; 12 bases are shared with TRBD2. The CDR3 is made up of 20 amino acids. V shed 0 bases, J shed 4 bases, and the junction held 15 bases outside the gene matches. The germline V gene encodes CDR1 SGDLS and CDR2 YYNGEE. The CDR3 here is CASSVGPSSTSGSEADTQYF. The DNA of the CDR3 is TGTGCCAGCAGCGTAGGCCCCTCTTCGACTAGCGGGAGTGAGGCAGATACGCAGTATTTT.

This chain connects TRBV15 to TRBJ2-1; 7 positions agree with TRBD2. The CDR3 sequence is 17 residues long. V was pared by 0 bases and J by 6 bases, with 11 bases of the junction left unmatched. Germline CDR1 is LNHNV and CDR2 is YYDKDF (reference sequence). DNA for the CDR3: TGTGCCACCAGCAGAGATGGGGCGGTAGCGGGCGGCAATGAGCAGTTCTTC. Translating it yields CATSRDGAVAGGNEQFF.

The chain has TRBV29-1 and TRBJ2-5; 7 bases line up with TRBD2. The DNA end is more similar to TRBJ2-7, so the J call may be wrong. CDR1 is SQVTM and CDR2 is ANQGSEA in the germline V gene. The CDR3 length is 12 residues. The CDR3 DNA follows: TGCAGCGTTCGCCCGACTAGCCACGAGCAGTACTTC. Encoded protein: CSVRPTSHEQYF.

The chain combines TRBV19 with TRBJ2-3; 7 bases match TRBD2. Unmatched junction bases numbered 11, after V lost 7 bases and J lost 1 base. The CDR3 runs 16 residues. Germline V gene lookup returns CDR1 LNHDA and CDR2 SQIVND (reference sequence). For the CDR3, the DNA is TGTGCCAGTACACCCCGCCCGCTAGCGGGCACAGATACGCAGTATTTT. This encodes CASTPRPLAGTDTQYF.

The chain employs TRBV28 and TRBJ2-7; 10 nucleotides agree with TRBD2. Trimming cost V 5 bases and J 7 bases; bases outside gene matches: 8. Germline loops: CDR1 MDHEN, CDR2 SYDVKM. CDR3 length: 14 residues. This chain's CDR3 is CASSVTSGAGEQYF. CDR3 in DNA: TGTGCCAGCAGTGTCACTAGCGGGGCCGGGGAGCAGTACTTC.

The chain links TRBV19 to TRBJ2-3; D ambiguous. Germline-derived CDR1 and CDR2 are LNHDA and SQIVND (reference sequence). The CDR3 is made up of 14 amino acids. Trimming pared 3 bases from V and 0 bases from J, leaving 7 bases between. The CDR3 protein is CASSIRQSTDTQYF. Written as DNA, the CDR3 is TGTGCCAGTAGTATCAGGCAAAGCACAGATACGCAGTATTTT.

The rearrangement links TRBV7-8 to TRBJ2-1; D call uncertain. V lost 2 bases, J lost 0 bases, and 11 bases lay in between. The germline CDR1 and CDR2 sequences are SGHVS and FQNEAQ. The CDR3 loop spans 16 amino acids. CDR3 region: CASSLNSLSSYNEQFF. In nucleotides, the CDR3 is TGTGCCAGCAGCTTAAACAGCTTAAGCTCCTACAATGAGCAGTTCTTC. Filled out from reference TRBV7-8 and TRBJ2-1, the complete variable domain reads GAGVSQSPRYKVAKRGQDVALRCDPISGHVSLFWYQQALGQGPEFLTYFQNEAQLDKSGLPSDRFFAERPEGSVSTLKIQRTQQEDSAVYLCASSLNSLSSYNEQFFGPGTRLTVL.